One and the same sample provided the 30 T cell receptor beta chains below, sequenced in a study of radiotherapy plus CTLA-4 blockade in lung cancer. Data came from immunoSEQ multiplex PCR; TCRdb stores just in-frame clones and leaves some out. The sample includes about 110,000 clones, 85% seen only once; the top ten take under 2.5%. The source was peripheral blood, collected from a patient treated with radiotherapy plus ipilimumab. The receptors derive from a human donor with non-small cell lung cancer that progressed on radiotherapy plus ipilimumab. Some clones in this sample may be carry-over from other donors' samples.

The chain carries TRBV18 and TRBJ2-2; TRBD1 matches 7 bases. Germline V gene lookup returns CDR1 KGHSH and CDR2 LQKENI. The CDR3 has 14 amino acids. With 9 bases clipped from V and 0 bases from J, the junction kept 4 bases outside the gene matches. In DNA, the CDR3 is TGTGCCAGTCCAGGGGGATCGAACACCGGGGAGCTGTTTTTT. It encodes CASPGGSNTGELFF. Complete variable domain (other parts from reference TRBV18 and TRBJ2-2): NAGVMQNPRHLVRRRGQEARLRCSPMKGHSHVYWYRQLPEEGLKFMVYLQKENIIDESGMPKERFSAEFPKEGPSILRIQQVVRGDSAAYFCASPGGSNTGELFFGEGSRLTVL.

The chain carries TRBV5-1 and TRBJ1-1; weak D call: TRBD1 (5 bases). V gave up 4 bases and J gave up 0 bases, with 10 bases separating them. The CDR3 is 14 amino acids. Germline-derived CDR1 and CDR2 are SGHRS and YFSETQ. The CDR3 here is CASSRDSMNTEAFF. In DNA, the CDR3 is TGCGCCAGCAGCCGAGACAGCATGAACACTGAAGCTTTCTTT. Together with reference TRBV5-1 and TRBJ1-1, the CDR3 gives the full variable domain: KAGVTQTPRYLIKTRGQQVTLSCSPISGHRSVSWYQQTPGQGLQFLFEYFSETQRNKGNFPGRFSGRQFSNSRSEMNVSTLELGDSALYLCASSRDSMNTEAFFGQGTRLTVV.

CDR3 DNA sequence: TGCGCCAGCAGCTTTTCGGGGGATAGCAATCAGCCCCAGCATTTT. Protein product: CASSFSGDSNQPQHF. V and J are TRBV5-1 and TRBJ1-5; perhaps TRBD1 as D (5 bases). Germline CDR1 and CDR2: SGHRS and YFSETQ. The V gene lost 2 bases and the J gene lost 0 bases, with 9 bases spanning the gap. This CDR3 is 15 amino acids long.

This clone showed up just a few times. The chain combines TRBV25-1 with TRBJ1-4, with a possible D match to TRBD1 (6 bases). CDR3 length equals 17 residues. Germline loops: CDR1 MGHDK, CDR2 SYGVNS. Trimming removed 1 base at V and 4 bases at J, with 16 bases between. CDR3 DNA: TGTGCCAGCAGTGAATTGGGGGCCGGAAGATTTAATGAAAAACTGTTTTTT. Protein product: CASSELGAGRFNEKLFF.

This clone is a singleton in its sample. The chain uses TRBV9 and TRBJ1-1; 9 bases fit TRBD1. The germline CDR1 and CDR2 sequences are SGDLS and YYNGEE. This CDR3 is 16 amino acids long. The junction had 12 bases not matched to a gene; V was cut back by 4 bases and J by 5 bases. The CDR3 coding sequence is TGTGCCAGCAGCCGAGAGCCCCACAGGGGGCAAACTGAAGCTTTCTTT. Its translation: CASSREPHRGQTEAFF.

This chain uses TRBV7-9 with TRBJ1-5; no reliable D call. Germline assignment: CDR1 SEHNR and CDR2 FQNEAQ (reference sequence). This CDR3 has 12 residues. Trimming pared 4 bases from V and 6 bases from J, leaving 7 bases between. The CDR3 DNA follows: TGTGCCAGCAGCTCCCGGGGTCAGCCCCAGCATTTT. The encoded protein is CASSSRGQPQHF.

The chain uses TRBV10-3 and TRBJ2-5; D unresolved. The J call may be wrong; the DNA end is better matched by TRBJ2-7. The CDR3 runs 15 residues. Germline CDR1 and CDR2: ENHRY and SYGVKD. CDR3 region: CAIGSAERLTYEQYF. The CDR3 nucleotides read TGTGCCATCGGGTCTGCGGAGCGATTAACCTACGAGCAGTACTTC.

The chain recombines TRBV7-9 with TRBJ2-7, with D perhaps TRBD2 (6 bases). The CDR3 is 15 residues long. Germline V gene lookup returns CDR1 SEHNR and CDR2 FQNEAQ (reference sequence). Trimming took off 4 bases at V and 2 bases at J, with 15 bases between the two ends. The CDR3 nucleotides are TGTGCCAGCAGCTCGGTCGGGGGTCGACCCTACGAGCAGTACTTC. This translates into CASSSVGGRPYEQYF.

CDR3 DNA: TGTGCCAGCAGCTTGGTCGACTCAGACTATGGCTACACCTTC. Residues: CASSLVDSDYGYTF. V and J are TRBV5-6 and TRBJ1-2; D is unclear. The CDR3 has 14 amino acids. Trimming took off 0 bases at V and 3 bases at J, with 9 bases between the two ends. Germline V CDR1 and CDR2: SGHDT, YYEEEE.

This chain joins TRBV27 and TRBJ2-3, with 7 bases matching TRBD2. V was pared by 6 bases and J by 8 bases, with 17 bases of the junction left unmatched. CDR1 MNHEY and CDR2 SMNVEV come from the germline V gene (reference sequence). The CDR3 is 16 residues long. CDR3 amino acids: CASSIYGGTKRGTQYF. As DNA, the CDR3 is TGTGCCAGCAGCATCTATGGAGGGACTAAGAGGGGTACGCAGTATTTT.

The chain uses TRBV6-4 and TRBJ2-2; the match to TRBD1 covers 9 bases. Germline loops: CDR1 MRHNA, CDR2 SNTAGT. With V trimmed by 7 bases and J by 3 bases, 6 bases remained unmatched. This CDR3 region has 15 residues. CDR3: CASNQGTGHTGELFF. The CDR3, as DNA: TGTGCCAGCAATCAAGGGACAGGGCACACCGGGGAGCTGTTTTTT.

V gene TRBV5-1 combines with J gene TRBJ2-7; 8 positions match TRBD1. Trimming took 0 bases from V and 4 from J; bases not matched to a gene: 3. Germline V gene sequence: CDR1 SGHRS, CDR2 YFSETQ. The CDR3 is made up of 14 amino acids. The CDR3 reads CASSLAQGEYEQYF. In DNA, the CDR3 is TGCGCCAGCAGCTTGGCACAGGGGGAGTACGAGCAGTACTTC.

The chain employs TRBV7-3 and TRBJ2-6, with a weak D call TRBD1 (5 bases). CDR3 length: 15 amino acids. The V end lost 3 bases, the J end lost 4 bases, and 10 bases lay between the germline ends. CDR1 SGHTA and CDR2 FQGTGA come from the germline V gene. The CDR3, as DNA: TGTGCCAGCAGCTTCCAGGGATCCGGGGCCAACGTCCTGACTTTC. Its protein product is CASSFQGSGANVLTF.

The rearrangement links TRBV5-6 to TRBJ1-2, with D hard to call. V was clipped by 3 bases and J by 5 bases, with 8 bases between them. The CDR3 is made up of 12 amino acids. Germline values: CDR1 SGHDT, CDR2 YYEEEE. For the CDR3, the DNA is TGTGCCAGCAGCTCTGGGGAATATGGCTACACCTTC. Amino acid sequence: CASSSGEYGYTF.

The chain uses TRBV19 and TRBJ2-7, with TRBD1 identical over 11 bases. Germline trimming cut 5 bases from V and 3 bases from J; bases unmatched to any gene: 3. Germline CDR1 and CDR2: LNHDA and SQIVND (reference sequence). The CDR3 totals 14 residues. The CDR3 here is CASSGTGGIYEQYF. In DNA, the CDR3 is TGTGCCAGTAGTGGGACAGGGGGAATCTACGAGCAGTACTTC. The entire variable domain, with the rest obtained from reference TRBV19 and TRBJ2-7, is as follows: DGGITQSPKYLFRKEGQNVTLSCEQNLNHDAMYWYRQDPGQGLRLIYYSQIVNDFQKGDIAEGYSVSREKKESFPLTVTSAQKNPTAFYLCASSGTGGIYEQYFGPGTRLTVT.

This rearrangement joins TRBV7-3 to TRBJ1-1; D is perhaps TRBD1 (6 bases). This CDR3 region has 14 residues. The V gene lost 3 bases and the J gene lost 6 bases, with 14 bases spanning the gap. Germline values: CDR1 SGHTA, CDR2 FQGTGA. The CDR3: CASSFGPGAPEAFF. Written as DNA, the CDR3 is TGTGCCAGCAGCTTTGGTCCAGGGGCCCCTGAAGCTTTCTTT.

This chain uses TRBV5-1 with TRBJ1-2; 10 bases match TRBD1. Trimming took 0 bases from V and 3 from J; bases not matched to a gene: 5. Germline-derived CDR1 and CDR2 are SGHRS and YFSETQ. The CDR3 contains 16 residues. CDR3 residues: CASSLDPGQGHYGYTF. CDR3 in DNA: TGCGCCAGCAGCTTGGATCCGGGACAGGGGCACTATGGCTACACCTTC.

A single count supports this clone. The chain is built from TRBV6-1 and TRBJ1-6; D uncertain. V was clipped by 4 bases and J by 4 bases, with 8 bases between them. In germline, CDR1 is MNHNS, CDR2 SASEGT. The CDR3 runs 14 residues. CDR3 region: CASSAGPYNSPLHF. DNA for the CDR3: TGTGCCAGCAGTGCCGGACCATATAATTCACCCCTCCACTTT.

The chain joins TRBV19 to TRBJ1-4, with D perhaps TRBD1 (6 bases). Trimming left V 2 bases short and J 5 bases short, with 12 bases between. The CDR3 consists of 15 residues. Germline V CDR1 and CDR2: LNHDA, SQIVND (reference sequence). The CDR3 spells CASSIPGDWNEKLFF. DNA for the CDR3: TGTGCCAGTAGTATACCAGGGGATTGGAATGAAAAACTGTTTTTT.

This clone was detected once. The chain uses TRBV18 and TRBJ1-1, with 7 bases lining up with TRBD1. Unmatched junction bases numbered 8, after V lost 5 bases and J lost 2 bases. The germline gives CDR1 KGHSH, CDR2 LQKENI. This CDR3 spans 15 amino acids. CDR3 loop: CASSSTTGTNTEAFF. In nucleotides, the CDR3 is TGTGCCAGCTCAAGTACGACAGGGACCAACACTGAAGCTTTCTTT. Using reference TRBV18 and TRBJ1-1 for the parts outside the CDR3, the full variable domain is NAGVMQNPRHLVRRRGQEARLRCSPMKGHSHVYWYRQLPEEGLKFMVYLQKENIIDESGMPKERFSAEFPKEGPSILRIQQVVRGDSAAYFCASSSTTGTNTEAFFGQGTRLTVV.

CDR3 loop: CASSLTDRAGKLFF. Written as DNA, the CDR3 is TGTGCCAGCAGTTTAACGGACAGGGCAGGAAAACTGTTTTTT. V is TRBV28 and J is TRBJ1-4; 8 bases match TRBD1. The CDR3 is made up of 14 amino acids. Germline V gene lookup returns CDR1 MDHEN and CDR2 SYDVKM. With V trimmed by 2 bases and J by 10 bases, 6 bases remained unmatched.

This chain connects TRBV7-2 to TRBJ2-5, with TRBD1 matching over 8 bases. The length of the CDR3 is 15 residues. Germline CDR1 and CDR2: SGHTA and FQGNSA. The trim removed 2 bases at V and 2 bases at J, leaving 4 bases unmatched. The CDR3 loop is CASSLWTGRQETQYF. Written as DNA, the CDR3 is TGTGCCAGCAGCTTATGGACAGGGAGACAAGAGACCCAGTACTTC.

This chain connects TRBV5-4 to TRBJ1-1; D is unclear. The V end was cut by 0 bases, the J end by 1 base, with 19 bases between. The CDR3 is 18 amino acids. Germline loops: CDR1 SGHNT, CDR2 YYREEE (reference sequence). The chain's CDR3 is CASSLVGTLGLTNTEAFF. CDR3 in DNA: TGTGCCAGCAGCTTGGTTGGAACCCTCGGCCTGACGAACACTGAAGCTTTCTTT.

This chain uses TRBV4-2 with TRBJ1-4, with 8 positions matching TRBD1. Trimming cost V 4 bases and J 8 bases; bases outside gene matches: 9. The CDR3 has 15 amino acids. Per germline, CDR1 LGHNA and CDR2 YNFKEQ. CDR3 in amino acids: CASSRTGTGGEKLFF. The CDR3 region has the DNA TGTGCCAGCAGCCGGACAGGGACTGGAGGCGAAAAACTGTTTTTT.

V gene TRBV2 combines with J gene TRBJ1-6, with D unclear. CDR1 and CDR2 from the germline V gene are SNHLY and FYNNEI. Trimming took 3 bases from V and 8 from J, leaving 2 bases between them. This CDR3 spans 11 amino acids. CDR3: CASSDYSPLHF. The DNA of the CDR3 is TGTGCCAGCAGTGACTATTCACCCCTCCACTTT.

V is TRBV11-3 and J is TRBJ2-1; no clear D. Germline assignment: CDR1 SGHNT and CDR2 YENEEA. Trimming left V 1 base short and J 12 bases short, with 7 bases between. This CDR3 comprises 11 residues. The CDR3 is CASSLGPRQFF. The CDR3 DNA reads TGTGCCAGCAGCTTAGGGCCACGGCAGTTCTTC.

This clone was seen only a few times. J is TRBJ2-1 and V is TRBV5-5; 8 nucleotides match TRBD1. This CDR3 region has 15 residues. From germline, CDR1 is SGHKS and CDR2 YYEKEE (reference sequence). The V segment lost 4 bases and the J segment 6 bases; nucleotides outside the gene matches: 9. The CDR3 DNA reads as TGTGCCAGCAGCCTCAGCAGGGGGCGCGGCAATGAGCAGTTCTTC. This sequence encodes CASSLSRGRGNEQFF.

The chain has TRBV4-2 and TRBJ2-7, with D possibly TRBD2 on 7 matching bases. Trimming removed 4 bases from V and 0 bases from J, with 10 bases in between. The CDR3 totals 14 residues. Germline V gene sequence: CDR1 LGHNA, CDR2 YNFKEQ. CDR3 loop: CASSRGGASYEQYF. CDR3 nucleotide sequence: TGTGCCAGCAGCCGGGGGGGGGCCTCCTACGAGCAGTACTTC.

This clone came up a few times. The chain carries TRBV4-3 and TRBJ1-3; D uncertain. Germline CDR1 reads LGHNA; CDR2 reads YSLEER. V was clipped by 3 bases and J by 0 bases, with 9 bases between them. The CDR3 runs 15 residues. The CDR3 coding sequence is TGCGCCAGCAGCCACCTCTTACCCTCTGGAAACACCATATATTTT. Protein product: CASSHLLPSGNTIYF.

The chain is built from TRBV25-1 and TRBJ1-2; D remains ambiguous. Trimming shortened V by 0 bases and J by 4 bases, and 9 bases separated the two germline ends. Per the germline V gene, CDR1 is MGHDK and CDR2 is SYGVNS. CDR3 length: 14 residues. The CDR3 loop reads CASSEYGYGYGYTF. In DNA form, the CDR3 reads TGTGCCAGCAGTGAATATGGGTATGGCTATGGCTACACCTTC.